The 21 T cell receptor beta chains in this list originate from one sample, sequenced in a study of PD-1 blockade in classical Hodgkin lymphoma. Here immunoSEQ multiplex PCR was the method, and the copy in TCRdb shows in-frame clones only, minus some. The sample lists roughly 28,000 clones; approximately 70% were seen once. Relapse after autologous stem cell transplantation occurred in every patient, and brentuximab vedotin exposure varied. The material sequenced was peripheral blood mononuclear cells (PBMCs), taken before the second cycle of nivolumab. The receptors derive from a human donor with classical Hodgkin lymphoma.

This clone occurred a few times. The chain employs TRBV18 and TRBJ1-1; a possible D gene is TRBD1 (5 bases). Germline values: CDR1 KGHSH, CDR2 LQKENI. The CDR3 extends over 12 amino acids. V was clipped by 6 bases and J by 8 bases, with 13 bases between them. CDR3 sequence: CASSGTVFEAFF. Written as DNA, the CDR3 is TGTGCCAGCTCCGGGACGGTTTTCGAAGCTTTCTTT.

J is TRBJ2-7 and V is TRBV20-1, with D possibly matching TRBD1 (6 bases). Trimming removed 6 bases from V and 2 bases from J, with 8 bases in between. Germline CDR1 is DFQATT and CDR2 is SNEGSKA (reference sequence). This CDR3 is 11 amino acids long. CDR3 protein: CSARTAYEQYV. CDR3 nucleotide sequence: TGCAGTGCAAGGACAGCCTACGAGCAGTACGTC.

This clone has only one observation. The rearrangement links TRBV7-2 to TRBJ1-1; 7 bases match TRBD1. After removal of 5 bases from V and 1 base from J, the junction contained 10 bases not matched to a gene. This CDR3 spans 16 amino acids. Germline V gene sequence: CDR1 SGHTA, CDR2 FQGNSA. CDR3 in DNA: TGTGCCAGCAGCACCACAGGGGCGAAATCGAACACTGAAGCTTTCTTT. It codes for CASSTTGAKSNTEAFF.

The V gene is TRBV6-6, the J gene TRBJ2-7; D is unresolved. The germline CDR1 and CDR2 sequences are MNHNY and SVGAGI (reference sequence). Between the trimmed V and J ends, which lost 6 bases and 6 bases, there was a span of 9 bases. The length of the CDR3 is 11 residues. The CDR3 region has the DNA TGTGCCAGCAGCACGGGCGCCGAGCAGTACTTC. Translation gives CASSTGAEQYF.

This chain connects TRBV6-5 to TRBJ1-2; TRBD1 might be the D (5 bases). The V end was cut by 8 bases, the J end by 4 bases, with 11 bases between. There are 12 residues in the CDR3. Germline loops: CDR1 MNHEY, CDR2 SVGAGI. CDR3 sequence (DNA): TGTGCCAGCGTTGGGGGTAGCTATGGCTACACCTTC. Translation gives CASVGGSYGYTF.

Ten or more counts support this clone. The rearrangement uses TRBV4-2 and TRBJ2-6; tentative D call: TRBD2 (5 bases). Germline V gene data show CDR1 as LGHNA and CDR2 as YNFKEQ. The length of the CDR3 is 17 residues. The ends were cut back, 5 bases at V and 0 bases at J, with 14 bases in the middle. This CDR3 is CASSVVGSFSGANVLTF. The CDR3, as DNA: TGTGCCAGCAGCGTTGTTGGGAGCTTCTCTGGGGCCAACGTCCTGACTTTC.

The V gene is TRBV7-3, the J gene TRBJ2-1, with TRBD2 as a possible D gene (6 bases). Deletions cut 2 bases from V and 2 bases from J, with 16 bases between. This CDR3 spans 17 amino acids. CDR1 and CDR2 (germline): SGHTA, FQGTGA. The CDR3 region has the DNA TGTGCCAGCAGCTTATACCCTGGAGCGGGTCCCTACAATGAGCAGTTCTTC. Its protein is CASSLYPGAGPYNEQFF.

This clone has just one count. This chain connects TRBV30 to TRBJ1-5, with D possibly matching TRBD1 (5 bases). V dropped 0 bases and J dropped 3 bases, with 9 bases sitting between them. The CDR3 consists of 14 residues. Germline-derived CDR1 and CDR2 are GTSNPN and SVGIG (reference sequence). This chain's CDR3 is CAWSVGTNNQPQHF. As DNA, the CDR3 is TGTGCCTGGAGTGTAGGGACGAACAATCAGCCCCAGCATTTT.

The rearrangement joins TRBV19 to TRBJ2-3; D is uncertain. V lost 3 bases and J lost 6, with 10 bases in between. Germline CDR1 LNHDA, CDR2 SQIVND (reference sequence). The CDR3 runs to 13 residues. In DNA form, the CDR3 reads TGTGCCAGTAGTATCCTCCGGGCGGATACGCAGTATTTT. Translation gives CASSILRADTQYF.

This chain connects TRBV19 to TRBJ2-1, with D perhaps given as TRBD1 or TRBD2 (6 bases each). The germline V and J ends were trimmed by 7 bases and 7 bases, with 20 bases remaining between them. Germline values: CDR1 LNHDA, CDR2 SQIVND (reference sequence). The CDR3 contains 15 residues. The CDR3 reads CASTPVGGGTNEQFF. CDR3 in DNA: TGTGCCAGTACCCCTGTCGGAGGGGGTACGAATGAGCAGTTCTTC.

On this clone: At one of its ends the junction is not consistent with the germline gene, which may arise from a read error. The chain employs TRBV4-1 and TRBJ1-4; the D gene is possibly TRBD1 (5 bases). The CDR3 totals 11 residues. Germline assignment: CDR1 MGHRA and CDR2 YSYEKL. CDR3 sequence: CASSQGDVRTF. Written as DNA, the CDR3 is TGCGCCAGCAGCCAAGGGGACGTGCGGACTTTT.

This clone was seen a few times. This sequence joins TRBV2 and TRBJ2-7, with 13 bases aligning to TRBD2. CDR3 size: 14 residues. The V and J ends lost 9 bases and 5 bases, in that order; junction bases with no gene match: 7. Looked up from germline, CDR1 is SNHLY and CDR2 is FYNNEI. The CDR3 DNA follows: TGTGCCAGTTATGGACTAGCGGGAGTAGACGAGCAGTACTTC. This encodes CASYGLAGVDEQYF.

The rearrangement links TRBV7-2 to TRBJ2-3, with 9 bases that match TRBD1. With V trimmed by 5 bases and J by 4 bases, 7 bases remained unmatched. Germline V CDR1 and CDR2: SGHTA, FQGNSA. The length of the CDR3 is 15 residues. In DNA form, the CDR3 reads TGTGCCAGCAGCCAAGGGACAGGGTGGGCAGATACGCAGTATTTT. Its translation: CASSQGTGWADTQYF.

The gene calls are TRBV6-5 and TRBJ1-4, with TRBD1 as a possible D gene (5 bases). This CDR3 contains 15 residues. V shed 6 bases and J shed 8 bases, with 19 bases lying between them. In germline, CDR1 is MNHEY, CDR2 SVGAGI. The CDR3 nucleotides read TGTGCCAGCAGCAACGAGGGAGGGGCCCCCGAAAAACTGTTTTTT. As protein: CASSNEGGAPEKLFF.

V is TRBV7-2 and J is TRBJ2-3; the D gene is possibly TRBD2 (6 bases). Germline V gives CDR1 SGHTA, CDR2 FQGNSA. The germline V and J ends were trimmed by 1 base and 0 bases, with 17 bases remaining between them. The CDR3 runs to 18 residues. The CDR3 protein is CASSLVGFRAGSTDTQYF. CDR3 DNA: TGTGCCAGCAGCTTAGTTGGGTTCCGAGCGGGCAGCACAGATACGCAGTATTTT.

The J gene is TRBJ2-1, the V gene TRBV5-8, with D hard to call. Trimming shortened V by 6 bases and J by 4 bases, and 14 bases separated the two germline ends. The CDR3 contains 14 residues. CDR1 SGHTS and CDR2 YDEGEE come from the germline V gene. CDR3: CASNGPQTYNEQFF. In DNA form, the CDR3 reads TGTGCCAGCAATGGCCCGCAGACATACAATGAGCAGTTCTTC.

The V and J genes are TRBV6-6 and TRBJ1-1; TRBD1 might be the D (5 bases). Germline CDR1 MNHNY, CDR2 SVGAGI (reference sequence). With 5 bases removed from V and 5 bases from J, the gap between germline ends came to 12 bases. This CDR3 comprises 13 residues. CDR3 loop: CASSGGWGTEAFF. The CDR3 DNA is TGTGCCAGCAGTGGAGGGTGGGGGACTGAAGCTTTCTTT.

The genes are TRBV6-6 and TRBJ1-5; D remains unclear. This CDR3 has 15 amino acids. V lost 6 bases, J lost 0 bases, and 12 bases lay in between. The germline V gene has CDR1 MNHNY and CDR2 SVGAGI (reference sequence). CDR3 region: CASRFDIRSNQPQHF. DNA for the CDR3: TGTGCCAGCAGGTTCGACATTCGTAGCAATCAGCCCCAGCATTTT.

V gene TRBV9 combines with J gene TRBJ2-2; 15 nucleotides line up with TRBD2. V gave up 4 bases and J gave up 2 bases; unmatched junction bases: 3. The CDR3 has 17 amino acids. Germline assignment: CDR1 SGDLS and CDR2 YYNGEE. This CDR3 reads CASSPGLAGGNTGELFF. Here the CDR3 DNA reads TGTGCCAGCAGCCCGGGACTAGCGGGAGGTAACACCGGGGAGCTGTTTTTT.

This sequence joins TRBV5-1 and TRBJ1-1, with TRBD1 identical over 7 bases. V lost 1 base to trimming and J lost 6 bases; unmatched junction nucleotides: 9. The germline V gene encodes CDR1 SGHRS and CDR2 YFSETQ. CDR3 length: 15 residues. This CDR3 reads CASSLWQGVGSEAFF. In nucleotides, the CDR3 is TGCGCCAGCAGCTTGTGGCAGGGGGTCGGGTCTGAAGCTTTCTTT.

The genes are TRBV19 and TRBJ2-4; possibly TRBD1 or TRBD2 for D (6 bases each). Trimming cost V 3 bases and J 6 bases, with 12 bases left between them. The CDR3 is 14 residues long. Germline lookup yields CDR1 LNHDA and CDR2 SQIVND (reference sequence). CDR3 bases: TGTGCCAGTAGTATCCGGGGGCCGGGAAACATTCAGTACTTC. Its protein product is CASSIRGPGNIQYF.